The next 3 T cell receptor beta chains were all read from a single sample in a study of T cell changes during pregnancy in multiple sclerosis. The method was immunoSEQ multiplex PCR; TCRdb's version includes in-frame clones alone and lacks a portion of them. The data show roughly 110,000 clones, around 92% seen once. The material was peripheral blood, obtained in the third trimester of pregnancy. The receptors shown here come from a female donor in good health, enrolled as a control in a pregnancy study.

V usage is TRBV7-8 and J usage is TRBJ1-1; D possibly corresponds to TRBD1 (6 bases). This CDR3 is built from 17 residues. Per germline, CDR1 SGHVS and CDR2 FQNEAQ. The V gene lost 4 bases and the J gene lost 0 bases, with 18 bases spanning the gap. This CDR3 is CASSSLRQANMNTEAFF. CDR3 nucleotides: TGTGCCAGCAGCTCCCTGCGACAGGCCAATATGAACACTGAAGCTTTCTTT. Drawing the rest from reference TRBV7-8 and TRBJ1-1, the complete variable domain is GAGVSQSPRYKVAKRGQDVALRCDPISGHVSLFWYQQALGQGPEFLTYFQNEAQLDKSGLPSDRFFAERPEGSVSTLKIQRTQQEDSAVYLCASSSLRQANMNTEAFFGQGTRLTVV.

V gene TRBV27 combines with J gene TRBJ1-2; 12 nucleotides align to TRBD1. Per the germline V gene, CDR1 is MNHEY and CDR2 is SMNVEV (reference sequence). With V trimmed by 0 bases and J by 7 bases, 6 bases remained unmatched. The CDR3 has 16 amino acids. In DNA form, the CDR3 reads TGTGCCAGCAGTTTATCTGGGACAGGGGGCTTGGGTGGCTACACCTTC. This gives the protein CASSLSGTGGLGGYTF.

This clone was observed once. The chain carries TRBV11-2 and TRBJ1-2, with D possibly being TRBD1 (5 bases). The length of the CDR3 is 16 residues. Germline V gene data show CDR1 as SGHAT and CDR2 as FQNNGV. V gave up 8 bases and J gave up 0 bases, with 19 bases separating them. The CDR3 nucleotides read TGTGCCAGCGCCTCAGGGTGGCACCACGCTAACTATGGCTACACCTTC. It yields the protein CASASGWHHANYGYTF. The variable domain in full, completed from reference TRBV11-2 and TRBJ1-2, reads EAGVAQSPRYKIIEKRQSVAFWCNPISGHATLYWYQQILGQGPKLLIQFQNNGVVDDSQLPKDRFSAERLKGVDSTLKIQPAKLEDSAVYLCASASGWHHANYGYTFGSGTRLTVV.